This TCR beta chain came from a study of cytomegalovirus exposure and HLA in healthy donors. General observations from the study: Among TCR sequences, most were rare, though some public TCRs appeared in many donors. In a later analysis, first-cohort TCR clusters were found to tend to co-occur in the approximately 110 validation repertoires. The authors enumerated 180 or so TCR beta chains as linked to cytomegalovirus.

Assay: immunoSEQ multiplex PCR; the TCRdb copy retains only in-frame clones and omits some. The sample lists approximately 260,000 clones, approximately 86% occurring once. On this clone itself: The antigen remains unidentified.

Trimming at V came to 2 bases and at J to 2 bases, leaving 6 bases not matched to a gene. The length of the CDR3 is 15 residues. CDR1 and CDR2 (germline): SGHRS, YFSETQ. The sample comprised PBMCs. This clonotype was sampled from a woman between 25 and 40 years old in good health and CMV-seropositive. The rearrangement uses TRBV5-1 and TRBJ2-7; 8 bases match TRBD2. CDR3 coding DNA: TGCGCCAGCAGCTTCCTTACGGGAGGGGCCTACGAGCAGTACTTC. Translated: CASSFLTGGAYEQYF.